These 5 T cell receptor beta chains were all obtained from the same sample, sequenced in a study of T cell repertoires in cytomegalovirus infection. For these TCRs, the target antigens are not known. Each CDR3 protein is one row after TCRdb ran MiXCR on the reads. The sample carries 450,000 to 600,000 distinct CDR3 sequences, roughly 43% recorded once. The starting material was cultured PBMCs, obtained from culture after CMV antigen stimulation. These receptors all come from a human donor in good health (CMV status not recorded). Some clones in this sample may be carry-over from other donors' samples.

The chain is built from TRBV7-2 and TRBJ2-5; weak D call: TRBD2 (6 bases). This CDR3 region has 15 residues. CDR1 is SGHTA, CDR2 FQGNSA, per germline. V shed 7 bases and J shed 4 bases, with 19 bases lying between them. The CDR3 DNA reads as TGTGCCAGCATCCTTAATCCAGGAGGGGCAGAGACCCAGTACTTC. Its protein is CASILNPGGAETQYF.

This clonotype occurred a few times. The V and J genes are TRBV6-6 and TRBJ1-2, with a possible D match to TRBD1 (6 bases). Looked up from germline, CDR1 is MNHNY and CDR2 is SVGAGI (reference sequence). The V end lost 2 bases, the J end lost 8 bases, and 6 bases lay between the germline ends. CDR3 length: 11 residues. This CDR3 reads CASSYQGGYTF. In nucleotides, the CDR3 is TGTGCCAGCAGTTACCAGGGGGGCTACACCTTC.

CDR3 region: CASTPGLYEQYF. CDR3 sequence (DNA): TGTGCCAGCACCCCGGGGCTTTACGAGCAGTACTTC. The chain has TRBV7-4 and TRBJ2-7; D may be TRBD1 or TRBD2 (5 bases each). The V end was cut by 7 bases, the J end by 4 bases, with 11 bases between. The CDR3 has 12 amino acids. Germline CDR1 reads SGHVT; CDR2 reads SQSDAQ.

V and J are TRBV19 and TRBJ2-1, with D tentatively TRBD2 (6 bases). Germline V CDR1 and CDR2: LNHDA, SQIVND (reference sequence). The ends were cut back, 8 bases at V and 7 bases at J, with 18 bases in the middle. This CDR3 region has 14 residues. CDR3 bases: TGTGCCAGTGGAAGAGGAGGGCAAGCTAATGAGCAGTTCTTC. It is translated as CASGRGGQANEQFF.

The V call is TRBV28, the J call TRBJ2-2; no reliable D call. This CDR3 has 16 residues. V was cut by 6 bases and J by 1 base, with 15 bases left in between. Germline assignment: CDR1 MDHEN and CDR2 SYDVKM. The CDR3 loop reads CASRATGPRNTGELFF. In nucleotides, the CDR3 is TGTGCCAGCAGAGCTACGGGCCCGCGGAACACCGGGGAGCTGTTTTTT. Drawing the rest from reference TRBV28 and TRBJ2-2, the complete variable domain is DVKVTQSSRYLVKRTGEKVFLECVQDMDHENMFWYRQDPGLGLRLIYFSYDVKMKEKGDIPEGYSVSREKKERFSLILESASTNQTSMYLCASRATGPRNTGELFFGEGSRLTVL.